A selection of T cell receptor beta chains follows, all from one sample in a study of T cell responses to AZD1222 COVID-19 vaccine. TCRdb's copy holds only in-frame clones and misses some; the assay was immunoSEQ multiplex PCR. The sample includes about 180,000 clones, more than 80% of them seen just once. Source: peripheral blood, taken on day 0 of AZD1222 vaccination. The receptors here all came from an adult in good health. CDR3s include the opening cysteine and the closing phenylalanine or tryptophan. A D gene is named only where the DNA matches it firmly. Not every row has a clone size; where given, it reads once, few, many or a size class.

abundance: -
v_gene: TRBV19
j_gene: TRBJ1-1
d_gene: TRBD1
CDR3nt: TGTGCCAGTAGTCCTCAGGGGGGGGGAATCGCTGAAGCTTTCTTT
CDR3aa: CASSPQGGGIAEAFF

abundance: -
v_gene: TRBV7-9
j_gene: TRBJ1-2
d_gene: -
CDR3nt: TGTGCCAGCAGCTTAAATGGCTACACCTTC
CDR3aa: CASSLNGYTF

abundance: -
v_gene: TRBV6-5
j_gene: TRBJ2-7
d_gene: -
CDR3nt: TGTGCCAGCAGTTACTCTAACGAGCAGTACTTC
CDR3aa: CASSYSNEQYF

abundance: -
v_gene: TRBV2
j_gene: TRBJ1-4
d_gene: TRBD1
CDR3nt: TGTGCCAGCAGGTGGGACAGGGATACTAATGAAAAACTGTTTTTT
CDR3aa: CASRWDRDTNEKLFF

abundance: -
v_gene: TRBV28
j_gene: TRBJ1-1
d_gene: -
CDR3nt: TGTGCCAGCAGCAAACAGGCCATGAACACTGAAGCTTTCTTT
CDR3aa: CASSKQAMNTEAFF

abundance: once
v_gene: TRBV5-1
j_gene: TRBJ1-4
d_gene: TRBD1
CDR3nt: TGCGCCAGCAGCTTGGGGGCAGGGGGAGCTGAAAAACTGTTTTTT
CDR3aa: CASSLGAGGAEKLFF

abundance: -
v_gene: TRBV7-2
j_gene: TRBJ2-1
d_gene: -
CDR3nt: TGTGCCAGCAGCTTAGGTTTGATGAGATATGAGCAGTTCTTC
CDR3aa: CASSLGLMRYEQFF

abundance: -
v_gene: TRBV5-1
j_gene: TRBJ2-3
d_gene: TRBD1
CDR3nt: TGCGCCAGCAGCTTGGTAACAGGGGCCCCCACAGATACGCAGTATTTT
CDR3aa: CASSLVTGAPTDTQYF

abundance: -
v_gene: TRBV18
j_gene: TRBJ2-5
d_gene: -
CDR3nt: TGTGCCAGCTCACCACTCCCCGACGAGGAGACCCAGTACTTC
CDR3aa: CASSPLPDEETQYF

abundance: -
v_gene: TRBV5-1
j_gene: TRBJ2-2
d_gene: -
CDR3nt: TGCGCCAGCAGCTTGGGGCCGAACACCGGGGAGCTGTTTTTT
CDR3aa: CASSLGPNTGELFF

abundance: -
v_gene: TRBV6-1
j_gene: TRBJ2-7
d_gene: -
CDR3nt: TGTGCCAGCAGTGAAGCTCGTTACGAGCAGTACTTC
CDR3aa: CASSEARYEQYF

abundance: -
v_gene: TRBV5-6
j_gene: TRBJ2-2
d_gene: TRBD2
CDR3nt: TGTGCCAGCAGCTTAAGCCTAGCGGGAGGGTTAGACACCGGGGAGCTGTTTTTT
CDR3aa: CASSLSLAGGLDTGELFF

abundance: -
v_gene: TRBV4-2
j_gene: TRBJ2-1
d_gene: TRBD2
CDR3nt: TGTGCCAGCAGCCAAATAGCGGGAGTGATAAATGAGCAGTTCTTC
CDR3aa: CASSQIAGVINEQFF

abundance: -
v_gene: TRBV19
j_gene: TRBJ1-1
d_gene: -
CDR3nt: TGTGCCAGTAGTATGCACGCGCTGGCTGAAGCTTTCTTT
CDR3aa: CASSMHALAEAFF

abundance: -
v_gene: TRBV5-1
j_gene: TRBJ1-2
d_gene: -
CDR3nt: TGCGCCAGCAGCTTGGAAGGGGATGGCTACACCTTC
CDR3aa: CASSLEGDGYTF

abundance: once
v_gene: TRBV15
j_gene: TRBJ1-1
d_gene: -
CDR3nt: TGTGCCACCGGACTAGGGAGTATCTTGGGGACTGAAGCTTTCTTT
CDR3aa: CATGLGSILGTEAFF

abundance: -
v_gene: TRBV2
j_gene: TRBJ1-1
d_gene: -
CDR3nt: TGTGCCAGCAGTGAAGCGAGGATCGGGAACACTGAAGCTTTCTTT
CDR3aa: CASSEARIGNTEAFF

abundance: -
v_gene: TRBV6-5
j_gene: TRBJ2-1
d_gene: -
CDR3nt: TGTGCCTGCAAGATAGGGAGGCTATCCGATTATGAGCAGTTCTTC
CDR3aa: CACKIGRLSDYEQFF

abundance: -
v_gene: TRBV5-4
j_gene: TRBJ2-2
d_gene: -
CDR3nt: TGTGCCAGCACCCTCGGCGGGGCTCAGGGGACCGGGGAGCTGTTTTTT
CDR3aa: CASTLGGAQGTGELFF

abundance: -
v_gene: TRBV3-1/TRBV3-2
j_gene: TRBJ2-5
d_gene: -
CDR3nt: TGTGCCAGCAGCCAAGTACTTATCGCGGGTGAGACCCAGTACTTC
CDR3aa: CASSQVLIAGETQYF

abundance: -
v_gene: TRBV7-6
j_gene: TRBJ2-2
d_gene: TRBD2
CDR3nt: TGTGCCAGCAGCTTATCGAGCGGGAGGGCCGGGGAGCTGTTTTTT
CDR3aa: CASSLSSGRAGELFF

abundance: -
v_gene: TRBV11-2
j_gene: TRBJ2-5
d_gene: -
CDR3nt: TGTGCCAGCAGCCTGGCTAGCGAGTTGGAGACCCAGTACTTC
CDR3aa: CASSLASELETQYF